This T cell receptor beta chain is from a study of CD8+ T cells in alopecia areata. Sequencing templates came from extracted RNA that was reverse transcribed into cDNA. Profiling relied on immunoSEQ multiplex PCR, and the TCRdb table lists in-frame clones only, not all of them. The table includes about 150,000 clones, roughly 60% detected once. Trimming removed 4 bases at V and 5 bases at J, with 21 bases between. Germline CDR1 reads SGHRS; CDR2 reads YFSETQ. The CDR3 is 16 residues long. The receptor's source is a human donor in good health. The chain employs TRBV5-1 and TRBJ2-5, with unresolved D. Sequenced material: CD8+ T cells sorted from blood. The CDR3 sequence is CASSLTIPGVGETQYF. The DNA for the CDR3 is TGCGCCAGCAGCCTAACGATTCCTGGGGTAGGCGAGACCCAGTACTTC.